These 30 T cell receptor beta chains were all obtained from the same sample, sequenced in a study of human T cells and chemical hapten exposure. Time point reported: pre-sensitization, week 0. Treatment reported: therapeutic diphenylcyclopropenone sensitization with weekly scalp DPC. TCRdb passed the RACE reads through MiXCR, listing each CDR3 protein once. The table lists tens of thousands of distinct CDR3 sequences, 11% of them singletons. The material was whole blood, obtained in connection with sensitization to the hapten diphenylcyclopropenone (DPC). The receptors shown here come from a woman between 40 and 50 years old with alopecia areata. Some clones in this sample may be carry-over from other donors' samples.

This chain links TRBV29-1 with TRBJ1-6; D remains ambiguous. The CDR3 is 13 residues long. Trimming left V 4 bases short and J 1 base short, with 5 bases between. CDR1 and CDR2 (germline): SQVTM, ANQGSEA. This CDR3 reads CSVGVSYNSPLHF. DNA of the CDR3: TGCAGCGTTGGAGTTTCCTATAATTCACCCCTCCACTTT.

The chain uses TRBV6-2 or TRBV6-3 and TRBJ2-3, with D possibly matching TRBD1 (5 bases). The germline CDR1 and CDR2 sequences are MNHEY and SVGEGT. Trimming pared 7 bases from V and 4 bases from J, leaving 21 bases between. The CDR3 runs 16 residues. CDR3 nucleotides: TGTGCCAGCACCACAGGAGCCCGCCAGCTTTCAGATACGCAGTATTTT. This sequence encodes CASTTGARQLSDTQYF.

This clonotype was seen only once. The chain recombines TRBV29-1 with TRBJ1-6, with a tentative D call TRBD1 (5 bases). The CDR3 is made up of 14 amino acids. Deletions cut 8 bases from V and 5 bases from J, with 16 bases between. CDR1 and CDR2 (germline): SQVTM, ANQGSEA. CDR3 bases: TGCAGCCCCGGGCGGGGCAGAGATAATTCACCCCTCCACTTT. As protein: CSPGRGRDNSPLHF.

The table lists this clonotype with many counts. The chain has TRBV5-4 and TRBJ1-2; D gene ambiguous. CDR1 is SGHNT, CDR2 YYREEE, per germline (reference sequence). The CDR3 has 12 residues. Trimming cost V 5 bases and J 4 bases, with 9 bases left between them. The chain's CDR3 is CASSVASYGYTF. The DNA of the CDR3 is TGTGCCAGCAGTGTCGCCAGCTATGGCTACACCTTC.

The table lists this clonotype with a few counts. V gene TRBV19 combines with J gene TRBJ1-4; D might be TRBD1 (6 bases). Trimming took 9 bases from V and 6 from J, leaving 14 bases between them. The CDR3 runs 13 residues. Per the germline V gene, CDR1 is LNHDA and CDR2 is SQIVND (reference sequence). CDR3 nucleotides: TGTGCCAGCACCGAGGGGGGGTATGAAAAACTGTTTTTT. Amino acids: CASTEGGYEKLFF.

This clonotype was seen many times. The genes are TRBV3-1 and TRBJ2-2; D is possibly TRBD1 (5 bases). Looked up from germline, CDR1 is LGHDT and CDR2 is YNNKEL (reference sequence). The CDR3 sequence is 15 residues long. Trimming removed 4 bases from V and 0 bases from J, with 9 bases in between. CDR3 nucleotide sequence: TGTGCCAGCAGCCTAATACAGGCGAACACCGGGGAGCTGTTTTTT. It codes for CASSLIQANTGELFF.

This clonotype was observed a handful of times. This rearrangement joins TRBV4-3 to TRBJ2-3; TRBD1 might be the D (5 bases). Germline assignment: CDR1 LGHNA and CDR2 YSLEER. CDR3 length: 13 amino acids. Trimming stripped 4 bases from V and 5 bases from J, with 10 bases between. The CDR3 DNA sequence: TGCGCCAGCAGCCTTCAAAGGGGAGATACGCAGTATTTT. This gives the protein CASSLQRGDTQYF.

This clonotype was counted many times. The V and J genes are TRBV7-6 and TRBJ2-1, with D possibly matching TRBD1 (6 bases). Trimming left V 4 bases short and J 4 bases short, with 17 bases between. The CDR3 is 16 residues long. The germline CDR1 and CDR2 sequences are SGHVS and FNYEAQ. The CDR3 nucleotides are TGTGCCAGCAGCTCCCTACAGGGAGAAAAGTACAATGAGCAGTTCTTC. It is translated as CASSSLQGEKYNEQFF. Variable domain in full (rest from reference TRBV7-6 and TRBJ2-1): GAGVSQSPRYKVTKRGQDVALRCDPISGHVSLYWYRQALGQGPEFLTYFNYEAQQDKSGLPNDRFSAERPEGSISTLTIQRTEQRDSAMYRCASSSLQGEKYNEQFFGPGTRLTVL.

V gene TRBV29-1 combines with J gene TRBJ2-3, with D unclear. CDR1 is SQVTM and CDR2 is ANQGSEA in the germline V gene. CDR3 length equals 14 residues. Between the trimmed V and J ends, which lost 5 bases and 6 bases, there was a span of 18 bases. The CDR3, as DNA: TGCAGCGTTCCCCGGCCCGTCGCCTCGGATACGCAGTATTTT. It codes for CSVPRPVASDTQYF.

This clonotype was detected a few times. This sequence joins TRBV28 and TRBJ2-7; TRBD1 is a possible D gene (8 bases). CDR1 is MDHEN, CDR2 SYDVKM, per germline. The V end lost 5 bases, the J end lost 2 bases, and 16 bases lay between the germline ends. This CDR3 comprises 15 residues. CDR3 sequence reads: CASSPRTGRAYEQYF. The CDR3 coding sequence is TGTGCCAGCAGTCCGAGGACAGGGAGGGCCTACGAGCAGTACTTC.

V and J are TRBV11-1 and TRBJ2-7, with 7 bases that match TRBD2. The V gene end was trimmed by 2 bases and the J gene end by 3 bases; junction bases not matched to a gene: 7. This CDR3 is 15 amino acids long. Germline lookup yields CDR1 SGHAT and CDR2 FQDESV (reference sequence). This CDR3 is CASSLRGDLGYEQYF. The DNA of the CDR3 is TGTGCCAGCAGCTTACGGGGGGACCTGGGCTACGAGCAGTACTTC. Drawing the rest from reference TRBV11-1 and TRBJ2-7, the complete variable domain is EAEVAQSPRYKITEKSQAVAFWCDPISGHATLYWYRQILGQGPELLVQFQDESVVDDSQLPKDRFSAERLKGVDSTLKIQPAELGDSAMYLCASSLRGDLGYEQYFGPGTRLTVT.

The chain employs TRBV6-6 and TRBJ2-1; 7 nucleotides agree with TRBD1. Germline lookup yields CDR1 MNHNY and CDR2 SVGAGI (reference sequence). The V segment lost 5 bases and the J segment 4 bases; nucleotides outside the gene matches: 11. This CDR3 is 16 amino acids long. The CDR3 nucleotides read TGTGCCAGCAGTCACACCCTCGAGGGGGCATACAATGAGCAGTTCTTC. This gives the protein CASSHTLEGAYNEQFF.

This chain links TRBV5-6 with TRBJ2-7; either TRBD1 or TRBD2 may fit D (5 bases each). This CDR3 has 14 residues. Germline CDR1 SGHDT, CDR2 YYEEEE. Deletions cut 2 bases from V and 7 bases from J, with 16 bases between. The CDR3 nucleotides are TGTGCCAGCAGCTTCGGGACCGGACTGAGAGAGCAGTACTTC. Its protein is CASSFGTGLREQYF.

Only a few counts were recorded for this clonotype. The rearrangement joins TRBV30 to TRBJ2-7; 8 bases align to TRBD1. This CDR3 has 17 residues. J gave up 4 bases and V 0 bases, and 14 bases lay outside the gene matches. Germline assignment: CDR1 GTSNPN and CDR2 SVGIG (reference sequence). CDR3 residues: CAWSVRGTGESRYEQYF. DNA for the CDR3: TGTGCCTGGAGTGTAAGGGGGACAGGCGAAAGCCGGTACGAGCAGTACTTC.

This clonotype was counted once. The DNA for the CDR3 is TGTGCCAGCAGCGTAGGGGACTCCACCTACAATGAGCAGTTCTTC. Its protein is CASSVGDSTYNEQFF. This chain links TRBV9 with TRBJ2-1, with D tentatively TRBD2 (6 bases). The CDR3 is 15 amino acids. Trimming took 0 bases from V and 2 from J, leaving 9 bases between them. CDR1 SGDLS and CDR2 YYNGEE come from the germline V gene.

The chain employs TRBV4-2 and TRBJ1-2; 11 nucleotides line up with TRBD1. The CDR3 covers 20 residues. The trim removed 0 bases at V and 0 bases at J, leaving 12 bases unmatched. Germline lookup yields CDR1 LGHNA and CDR2 YNFKEQ. CDR3 loop: CASSQEDSDRGQPANYGYTF. CDR3 DNA sequence: TGTGCCAGCAGCCAAGAGGACTCGGACAGGGGGCAGCCGGCTAACTATGGCTACACCTTC.

This clonotype was observed a few times. V usage is TRBV12-3 or TRBV12-4 and J usage is TRBJ2-7, with a tentative D call TRBD2 (6 bases). There are 15 residues in the CDR3. Trimming removed 7 bases at V and 0 bases at J, with 16 bases between. CDR3 loop: CASTPGGKNSYEQYF. CDR3 sequence (DNA): TGTGCCAGCACCCCCGGGGGTAAAAACTCCTACGAGCAGTACTTC.

The chain recombines TRBV29-1 with TRBJ1-1, with D uncertain. The CDR3 extends over 9 amino acids. Germline CDR1 reads SQVTM; CDR2 reads ANQGSEA. CDR3 nucleotides: TGCACCGGACTCACTGAAGCTTTCTTT. Encoded protein: CTGLTEAFF. The full variable domain, in which reference TRBV29-1 and TRBJ1-1 provide the parts outside the CDR3, is SAVISQKPSRDICQRGTSLTIQCQVDSQVTMMFWYRQQPGQSLTLIATANQGSEATYESGFVIDKFPISRPNLTFSTLTVSNMSPEDSSIYLCTGLTEAFFGQGTRLTVV.

The genes are TRBV20-1 and TRBJ2-1, with D perhaps matching TRBD1 or TRBD2 (5 bases each). The CDR3 loop spans 14 amino acids. Between the trimmed V and J ends, which lost 0 bases and 2 bases, there was a span of 8 bases. From germline, CDR1 is DFQATT and CDR2 SNEGSKA (reference sequence). The CDR3 DNA reads as TGCAGTGCTAGAGAGGGGACGACCTACAATGAGCAGTTCTTC. Its translation: CSAREGTTYNEQFF.

This clonotype occurred a few times. The chain joins TRBV4-3 to TRBJ2-1; D not certain. V was cut by 0 bases and J by 4 bases, with 7 bases left in between. The CDR3 runs to 14 residues. Per germline, CDR1 LGHNA and CDR2 YSLEER. The CDR3 is CASSQDGSYNEQFF. CDR3 nucleotide sequence: TGCGCCAGCAGCCAAGATGGGTCATACAATGAGCAGTTCTTC.

This clonotype was seen a handful of times. V gene TRBV30 combines with J gene TRBJ2-5; D not certain. Germline lookup yields CDR1 GTSNPN and CDR2 SVGIG (reference sequence). Trimming pared 1 base from V and 4 bases from J, leaving 7 bases between. CDR3 length equals 12 residues. The CDR3 sequence is CAWSAQRETQYF. For the CDR3, the DNA is TGTGCCTGGAGTGCCCAAAGAGAGACCCAGTACTTC. Complete variable domain (other parts from reference TRBV30 and TRBJ2-5): SQTIHQWPATLVQPVGSPLSLECTVEGTSNPNLYWYRQAAGRGLQLLFYSVGIGQISSEVPQNLSASRPQDRQFILSSKKLLLSDSGFYLCAWSAQRETQYFGPGTRLLVL.

At least ten counts were recorded for this clonotype. The genes are TRBV29-1 and TRBJ2-7; TRBD1 agrees at 9 bases. The germline V gene has CDR1 SQVTM and CDR2 ANQGSEA. The CDR3 spans 11 residues. V was clipped by 8 bases and J by 3 bases; unmatched bases: 2. The CDR3 bases are TGCAGCACGACAGGGGGCTACGAGCAGTACTTC. Amino acids: CSTTGGYEQYF.

This clonotype has just a few counts. The chain recombines TRBV9 with TRBJ1-6, with TRBD1 identical over 8 bases. The CDR3 contains 16 residues. CDR1 and CDR2 from the germline V gene are SGDLS and YYNGEE. V lost 0 bases, J lost 9 bases, and 8 bases stayed unmatched. CDR3 sequence (DNA): TGTGCCAGCAGCGTAGAGGGGACAGGTGGGAGTTCACCCCTCCACTTT. It is translated as CASSVEGTGGSSPLHF.

Ten or more counts support this clonotype. V usage is TRBV29-1 and J usage is TRBJ2-3; D uncertain. The V and J ends lost 4 bases and 2 bases respectively, with 10 bases between them. This CDR3 has 13 residues. The germline CDR1 and CDR2 sequences are SQVTM and ANQGSEA. CDR3 residues: CSVVIGYTDTQYF. Written as DNA, the CDR3 is TGCAGCGTTGTGATTGGGTACACAGATACGCAGTATTTT.

V usage is TRBV28 and J usage is TRBJ2-2; D assignment may be TRBD1 or TRBD2 (5 bases each). This CDR3 spans 19 amino acids. With 3 bases removed from V and 2 bases from J, the gap between germline ends came to 22 bases. CDR1 is MDHEN, CDR2 SYDVKM, per germline. The chain's CDR3 is CASSFPPWGRESNTGELFF. As DNA, the CDR3 is TGTGCCAGCAGTTTCCCCCCGTGGGGCAGGGAGTCTAACACCGGGGAGCTGTTTTTT.

This clonotype was seen ten or more times. This chain uses TRBV25-1 with TRBJ1-2; 8 bases agree with TRBD1. The germline V gene has CDR1 MGHDK and CDR2 SYGVNS. The CDR3 consists of 14 residues. Trimming cost V 5 bases and J 5 bases; bases outside gene matches: 7. The CDR3 nucleotides are TGTGCCAGCAGTATAGGGACAGGCCATTATGGCTACACCTTC. Its protein is CASSIGTGHYGYTF.

Many counts were recorded for this clonotype. The chain recombines TRBV20-1 with TRBJ2-3; possible D gene TRBD1, 6 bases. V lost 5 bases and J lost 2, with 17 bases in between. Germline lookup yields CDR1 DFQATT and CDR2 SNEGSKA (reference sequence). The CDR3 consists of 15 residues. CDR3: CSAGKRGQATDTQYF. CDR3 bases: TGCAGTGCTGGAAAAAGGGGACAAGCCACAGATACGCAGTATTTT.

Only a few counts were recorded for this clonotype. The chain uses TRBV10-3 and TRBJ1-6, with D tentatively TRBD1 (5 bases). CDR1 and CDR2 from the germline V gene are ENHRY and SYGVKD. The CDR3 consists of 14 residues. Trimming stripped 8 bases from V and 10 bases from J, with 18 bases between. The CDR3 region is CAIGRPSGGSPLHF. The CDR3 bases are TGTGCCATCGGCAGGCCCTCGGGGGGATCACCCCTCCACTTT.

A word on this clonotype: A much larger clone differs by one base, so this may be a read error. The chain couples TRBV6-5 to TRBJ1-2; the D is unclear. Trimming pared 5 bases from V and 0 bases from J, leaving 7 bases between. Germline assignment: CDR1 MNHEY and CDR2 SVGAGI. The CDR3 has 13 residues. The CDR3 loop reads CASSDGSNYGYTF. DNA for the CDR3: TGTGCCAGCAGTGACGGTTCTAACTATGGCTACACCTTC.

This clonotype was counted a few times. The chain joins TRBV3-1 to TRBJ2-2; no definite D call. CDR1 LGHDT and CDR2 YNNKEL come from the germline V gene (reference sequence). The ends were cut back, 3 bases at V and 7 bases at J, with 9 bases in the middle. The CDR3 has 13 residues. CDR3: CASSHQAHGELFF. DNA for the CDR3: TGTGCCAGCAGCCACCAGGCTCACGGGGAGCTGTTTTTT. Full variable domain (rest looked up from reference TRBV3-1 and TRBJ2-2): DTAVSQTPKYLVTQMGNDKSIKCEQNLGHDTMYWYKQDSKKFLKIMFSYNNKELIINETVPNRFSPKSPDKAHLNLHINSLELGDSAVYFCASSHQAHGELFFGEGSRLTVL.